The source of this TCR beta chain is a study of shared clonotypes between healthy human individuals. Study-wide points: Since donors were few, the genetic and exposure-history diversity represented was limited. Clonotypes not shared had lower generation probabilities than those common to all four donors.

Looked up from germline, CDR1 is SGDLS and CDR2 is YYNGEE. The CDR3 runs 17 residues. V was pared by 0 bases and J by 1 base, with 14 bases between. This clone has only one observation. Its antigen remains unknown. Positive CCR7 selection of CD45RO-negative cells yielded the naive CD8 cells, and terminally differentiated effector memory CD45RA+ cells were excluded. Produced via immunoSEQ multiplex PCR; TCRdb's table is partial and in-frame only. The sample carries millions of clones, about 92% recorded once. The V and J genes are TRBV9 and TRBJ2-4; the D gene is possibly TRBD2 (5 bases). This clonotype originated in a man between 18 and 35 years old in good health. Some clones in this sample may be carry-over from other donors' samples. Sequencing was performed on naive CD8+ T cells from PBMCs. The CDR3 sequence is CASSVGQSSGAKNIQYF. DNA of the CDR3: TGTGCCAGCAGCGTAGGCCAGTCCTCGGGGGCCAAAAACATTCAGTACTTC.